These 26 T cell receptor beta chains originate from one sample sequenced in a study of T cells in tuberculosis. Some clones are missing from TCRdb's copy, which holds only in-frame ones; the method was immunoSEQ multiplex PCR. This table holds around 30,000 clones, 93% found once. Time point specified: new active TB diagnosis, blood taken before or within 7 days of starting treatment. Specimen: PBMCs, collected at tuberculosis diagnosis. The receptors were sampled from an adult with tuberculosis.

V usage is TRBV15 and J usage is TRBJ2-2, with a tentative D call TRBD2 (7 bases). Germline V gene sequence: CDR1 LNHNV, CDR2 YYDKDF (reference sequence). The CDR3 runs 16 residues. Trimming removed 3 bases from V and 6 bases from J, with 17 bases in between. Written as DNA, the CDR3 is TGTGCCACCAGCAGGAGCTGGGGGGGCGAGGCCGGGGAGCTGTTTTTT. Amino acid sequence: CATSRSWGGEAGELFF.

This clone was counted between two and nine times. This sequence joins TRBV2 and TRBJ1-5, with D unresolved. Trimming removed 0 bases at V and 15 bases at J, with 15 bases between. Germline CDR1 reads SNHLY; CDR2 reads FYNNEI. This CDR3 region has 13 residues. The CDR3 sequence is CASSEAMSRVGHF. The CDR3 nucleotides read TGTGCCAGCAGTGAAGCAATGTCGAGGGTAGGGCATTTT. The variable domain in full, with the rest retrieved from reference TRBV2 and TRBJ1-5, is EPEVTQTPSHQVTQMGQEVILRCVPISNHLYFYWYRQILGQKVEFLVSFYNNEISEKSEIFDDQFSVERPDGSNFTLKIRSTKLEDSAMYFCASSEAMSRVGHFGDGTRLSIL.

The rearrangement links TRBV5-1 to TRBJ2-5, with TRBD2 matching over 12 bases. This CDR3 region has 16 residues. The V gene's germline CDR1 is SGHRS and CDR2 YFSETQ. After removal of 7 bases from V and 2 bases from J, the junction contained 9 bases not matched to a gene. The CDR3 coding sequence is TGCGCCAGCGCGCTAGCGGGGGGGCCGGATCAAGAGACCCAGTACTTC. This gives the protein CASALAGGPDQETQYF. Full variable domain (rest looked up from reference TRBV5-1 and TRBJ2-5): KAGVTQTPRYLIKTRGQQVTLSCSPISGHRSVSWYQQTPGQGLQFLFEYFSETQRNKGNFPGRFSGRQFSNSRSEMNVSTLELGDSALYLCASALAGGPDQETQYFGPGTRLLVL.

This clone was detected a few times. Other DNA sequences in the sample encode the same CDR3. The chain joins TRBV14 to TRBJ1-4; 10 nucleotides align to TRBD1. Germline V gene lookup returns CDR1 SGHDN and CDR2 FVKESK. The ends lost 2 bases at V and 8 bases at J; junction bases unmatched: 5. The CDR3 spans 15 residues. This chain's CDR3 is CASSQSGQGNEKLFF. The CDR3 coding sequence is TGTGCCAGCAGCCAATCGGGACAGGGGAACGAAAAACTGTTTTTT.

CDR3 residues: CASSLGTGGDQNIQYF. CDR3 DNA sequence: TGCGCCAGCAGCCTAGGGACAGGGGGCGACCAAAACATTCAGTACTTC. The chain uses TRBV5-1 and TRBJ2-4; TRBD1 aligns across 12 bases. The CDR3 is 16 amino acids. V shed 4 bases and J 5 bases; nucleotides not matched to a gene: 7. From germline, CDR1 is SGHRS and CDR2 YFSETQ.

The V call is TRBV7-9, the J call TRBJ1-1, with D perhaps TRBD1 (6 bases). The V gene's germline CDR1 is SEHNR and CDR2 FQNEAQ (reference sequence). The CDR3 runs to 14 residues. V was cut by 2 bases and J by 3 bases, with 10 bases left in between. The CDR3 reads CASSLTQGHTEAFF. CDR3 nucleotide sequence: TGTGCCAGCAGCTTAACACAGGGCCACACTGAAGCTTTCTTT.

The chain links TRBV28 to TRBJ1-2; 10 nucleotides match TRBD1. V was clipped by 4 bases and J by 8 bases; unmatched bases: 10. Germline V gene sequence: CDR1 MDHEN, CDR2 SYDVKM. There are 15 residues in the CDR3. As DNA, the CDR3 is TGTGCCAGCAGTTCGGCGGGACAGGGGATGCAGGGCTACACCTTC. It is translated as CASSSAGQGMQGYTF.

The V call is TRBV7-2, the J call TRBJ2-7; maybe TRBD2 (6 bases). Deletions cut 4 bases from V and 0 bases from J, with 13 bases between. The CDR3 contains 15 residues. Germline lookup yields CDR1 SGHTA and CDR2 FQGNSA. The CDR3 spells CASSSGLTSSYEQYF. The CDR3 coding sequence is TGTGCCAGCAGCTCGGGACTGACGAGCTCCTACGAGCAGTACTTC.

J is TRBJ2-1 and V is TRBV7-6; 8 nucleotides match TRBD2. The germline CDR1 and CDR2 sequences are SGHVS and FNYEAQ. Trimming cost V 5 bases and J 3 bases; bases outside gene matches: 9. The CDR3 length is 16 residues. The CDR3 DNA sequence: TGTGCCAGCAGCGTGGCAGGGCTAGCGGGCTACAATGAGCAGTTCTTC. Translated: CASSVAGLAGYNEQFF.

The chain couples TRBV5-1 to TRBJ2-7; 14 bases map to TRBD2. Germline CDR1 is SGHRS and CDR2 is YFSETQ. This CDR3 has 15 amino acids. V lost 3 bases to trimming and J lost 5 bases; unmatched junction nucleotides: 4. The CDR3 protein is CASSSGLAGDDEQYF. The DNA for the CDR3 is TGCGCCAGCAGCTCGGGACTAGCGGGGGACGACGAGCAGTACTTC.

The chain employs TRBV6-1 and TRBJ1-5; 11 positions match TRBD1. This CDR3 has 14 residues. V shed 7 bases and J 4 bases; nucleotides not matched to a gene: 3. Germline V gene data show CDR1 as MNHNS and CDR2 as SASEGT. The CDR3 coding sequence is TGTGCCAGCAACCGGGACAGGGGGAATCAGCCCCAGCATTTT. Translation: CASNRDRGNQPQHF.

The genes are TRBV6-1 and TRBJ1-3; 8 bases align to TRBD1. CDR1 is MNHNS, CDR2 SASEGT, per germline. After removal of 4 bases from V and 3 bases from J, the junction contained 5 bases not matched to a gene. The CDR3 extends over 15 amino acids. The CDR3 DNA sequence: TGTGCCAGCAGTGTGCAGGGGGCGGATGGAAACACCATATATTTT. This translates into CASSVQGADGNTIYF.

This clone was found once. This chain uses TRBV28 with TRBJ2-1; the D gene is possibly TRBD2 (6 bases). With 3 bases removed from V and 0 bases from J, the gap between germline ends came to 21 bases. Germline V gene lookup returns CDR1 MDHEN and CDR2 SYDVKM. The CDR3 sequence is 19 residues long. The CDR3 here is CASSFGVASERSSYNEQFF. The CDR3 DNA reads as TGTGCCAGCAGTTTCGGGGTGGCTAGCGAGAGGAGCTCCTACAATGAGCAGTTCTTC. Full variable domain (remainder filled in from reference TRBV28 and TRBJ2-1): DVKVTQSSRYLVKRTGEKVFLECVQDMDHENMFWYRQDPGLGLRLIYFSYDVKMKEKGDIPEGYSVSREKKERFSLILESASTNQTSMYLCASSFGVASERSSYNEQFFGPGTRLTVL.

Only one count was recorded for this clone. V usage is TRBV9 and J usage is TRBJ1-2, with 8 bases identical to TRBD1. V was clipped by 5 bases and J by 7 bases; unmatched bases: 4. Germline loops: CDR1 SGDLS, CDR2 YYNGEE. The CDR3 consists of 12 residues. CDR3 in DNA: TGTGCCAGCAGAAGGACAGGGTCTGGCTACACCTTC. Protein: CASRRTGSGYTF.

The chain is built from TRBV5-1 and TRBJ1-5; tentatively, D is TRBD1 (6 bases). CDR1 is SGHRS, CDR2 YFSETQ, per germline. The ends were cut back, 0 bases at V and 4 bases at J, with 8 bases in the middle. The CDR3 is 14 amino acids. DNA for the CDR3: TGCGCCAGCAGCTTGGGAGGGGGAAATCAGCCCCAGCATTTT. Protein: CASSLGGGNQPQHF.

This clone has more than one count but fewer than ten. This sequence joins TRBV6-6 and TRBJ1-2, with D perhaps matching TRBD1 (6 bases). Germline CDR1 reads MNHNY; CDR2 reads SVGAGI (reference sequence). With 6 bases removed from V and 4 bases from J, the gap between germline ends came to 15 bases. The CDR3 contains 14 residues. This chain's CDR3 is CASRVDSPFYGYTF. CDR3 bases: TGTGCCAGCAGAGTGGACAGCCCTTTCTATGGCTACACCTTC.

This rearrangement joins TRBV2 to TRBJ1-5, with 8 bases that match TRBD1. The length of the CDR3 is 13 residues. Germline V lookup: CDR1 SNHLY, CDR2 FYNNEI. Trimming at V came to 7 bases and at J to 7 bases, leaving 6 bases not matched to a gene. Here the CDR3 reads CASTQGVGQPQHF. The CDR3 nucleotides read TGTGCCAGCACACAGGGGGTAGGGCAGCCCCAGCATTTT.

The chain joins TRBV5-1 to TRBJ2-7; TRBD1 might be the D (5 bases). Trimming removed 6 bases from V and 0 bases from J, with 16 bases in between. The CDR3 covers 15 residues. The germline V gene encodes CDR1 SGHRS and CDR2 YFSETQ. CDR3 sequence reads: CASNKGAERSYEQYF. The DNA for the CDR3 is TGCGCCAGCAACAAAGGGGCGGAGCGCTCCTACGAGCAGTACTTC.

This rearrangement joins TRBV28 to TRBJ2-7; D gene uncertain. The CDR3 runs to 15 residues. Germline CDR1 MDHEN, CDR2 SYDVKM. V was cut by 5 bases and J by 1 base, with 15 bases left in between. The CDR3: CASSPLLSWSYEQYF. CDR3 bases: TGTGCCAGCAGTCCCCTACTCTCTTGGTCCTACGAGCAGTACTTC.

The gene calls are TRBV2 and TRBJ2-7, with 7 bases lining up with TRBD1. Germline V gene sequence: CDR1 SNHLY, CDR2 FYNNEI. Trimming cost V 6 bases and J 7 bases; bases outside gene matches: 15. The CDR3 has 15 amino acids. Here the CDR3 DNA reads TGTGCCAGCAGGGATCCCACAGGGGCCCCCTTGGAGCAGTACTTC. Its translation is CASRDPTGAPLEQYF. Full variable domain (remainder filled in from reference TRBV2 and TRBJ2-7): EPEVTQTPSHQVTQMGQEVILRCVPISNHLYFYWYRQILGQKVEFLVSFYNNEISEKSEIFDDQFSVERPDGSNFTLKIRSTKLEDSAMYFCASRDPTGAPLEQYFGPGTRLTVT.

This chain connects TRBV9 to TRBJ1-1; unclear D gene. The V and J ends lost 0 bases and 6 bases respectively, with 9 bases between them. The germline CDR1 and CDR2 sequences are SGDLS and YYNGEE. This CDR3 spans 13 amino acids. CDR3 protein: CASSVDQEAEAFF. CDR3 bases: TGTGCCAGCAGCGTAGATCAGGAGGCTGAAGCTTTCTTT.

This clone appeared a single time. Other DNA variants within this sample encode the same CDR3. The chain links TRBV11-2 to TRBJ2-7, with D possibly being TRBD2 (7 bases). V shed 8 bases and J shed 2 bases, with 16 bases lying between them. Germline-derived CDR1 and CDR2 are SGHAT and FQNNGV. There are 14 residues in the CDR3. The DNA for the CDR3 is TGTGCCAGCTCTCTGGGGGGGGGCCCCTACGAGCAGTACTTC. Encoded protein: CASSLGGGPYEQYF. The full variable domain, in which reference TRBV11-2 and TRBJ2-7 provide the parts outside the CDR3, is EAGVAQSPRYKIIEKRQSVAFWCNPISGHATLYWYQQILGQGPKLLIQFQNNGVVDDSQLPKDRFSAERLKGVDSTLKIQPAKLEDSAVYLCASSLGGGPYEQYFGPGTRLTVT.

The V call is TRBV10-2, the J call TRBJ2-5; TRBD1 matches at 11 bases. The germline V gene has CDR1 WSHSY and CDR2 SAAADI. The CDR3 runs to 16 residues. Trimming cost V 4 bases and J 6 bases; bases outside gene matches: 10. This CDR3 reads CASSVGTGGIEKTQYF. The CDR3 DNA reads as TGCGCCAGCAGTGTGGGGACAGGGGGAATCGAAAAGACCCAGTACTTC.

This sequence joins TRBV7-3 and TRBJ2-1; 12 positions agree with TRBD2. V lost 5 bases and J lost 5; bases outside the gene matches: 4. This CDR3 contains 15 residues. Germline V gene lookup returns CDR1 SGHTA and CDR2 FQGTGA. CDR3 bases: TGTGCCAGCAGCCAGGGACTAGCGGGCCACAATGAGCAGTTCTTC. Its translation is CASSQGLAGHNEQFF.

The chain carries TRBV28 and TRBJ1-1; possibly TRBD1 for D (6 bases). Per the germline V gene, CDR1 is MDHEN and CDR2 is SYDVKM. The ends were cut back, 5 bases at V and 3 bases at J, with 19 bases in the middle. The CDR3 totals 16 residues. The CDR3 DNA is TGTGCCAGCAGTCCCTCAGGGGCGGGTGATGACACTGAAGCTTTCTTT. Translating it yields CASSPSGAGDDTEAFF.

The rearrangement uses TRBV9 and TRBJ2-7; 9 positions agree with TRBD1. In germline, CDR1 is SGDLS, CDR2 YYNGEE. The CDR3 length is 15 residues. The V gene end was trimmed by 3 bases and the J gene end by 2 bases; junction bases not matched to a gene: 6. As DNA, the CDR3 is TGTGCCAGCAGCGCGCCGGGACAGGGAACCTACGAGCAGTACTTC. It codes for CASSAPGQGTYEQYF.